The rows below give T cell receptor beta chains drawn from one sample of a study of blood T cell repertoires in COVID-19. Assay: immunoSEQ multiplex PCR; the TCRdb copy retains only in-frame clones and omits some. The repertoire holds about 98,000 clones, approximately 86% seen once, with around 9.9% in the top ten. The sequenced material came from peripheral blood. The source is a man between 65 and 85 years old with active or convalescent COVID-19. Each CDR3 is given with its conserved first and last residue. A D gene is named only where the DNA matches it firmly. Clone sizes are given selectively: once, few, many, or a class where the clone is expanded.

CDR3: CASSQALWSGYTF
DNA: TGCGCCAGCAGCCAAGCCCTCTGGAGTGGCTACACCTTC
D: -
V: TRBV4-1
J: TRBJ1-2
size: -

CDR3: CASSVVGGGSYNEQFF
DNA: TGTGCCAGCAGCGTAGTGGGTGGGGGGAGCTACAATGAGCAGTTCTTC
D: -
V: TRBV9
J: TRBJ2-1
size: -

CDR3: CSVRGNSGNTIYF
DNA: TGCAGCGTTCGGGGGAACTCTGGAAACACCATATATTTT
D: -
V: TRBV29-1
J: TRBJ1-3
size: -

CDR3: CASSPVRGGREQYF
DNA: TGTGCCAGCAGCCCGGTCCGGGGAGGGAGGGAGCAGTACTTC
D: TRBD2
V: TRBV11-2
J: TRBJ2-7
size: -

CDR3: CASSLGVAGSSYEQYF
DNA: TGTGCCAGCAGCTTGGGAGTAGCGGGTAGCTCCTACGAGCAGTACTTC
D: TRBD2
V: TRBV5-4
J: TRBJ2-7
size: -

CDR3: CASSRGFNYGYTF
DNA: TGCGCCAGCAGTCGGGGATTTAACTATGGCTACACCTTC
D: -
V: TRBV10-2
J: TRBJ1-2
size: -

CDR3: CAWSPPRTGSIGELFF
DNA: TGTGCCTGGAGTCCCCCCCGGACAGGGAGCATCGGGGAGCTGTTTTTT
D: TRBD1
V: TRBV30
J: TRBJ2-2
size: -

CDR3: CASSIRGSGGDTQYF
DNA: TGTGCCAGCAGCATCAGGGGTTCGGGGGGAGATACGCAGTATTTT
D: -
V: TRBV7-9
J: TRBJ2-3
size: -

CDR3: CASSPGGPLEQFF
DNA: TGTGCCAGCTCACCGGGGGGGCCTCTTGAGCAGTTCTTC
D: -
V: TRBV18
J: TRBJ2-1
size: -

CDR3: CASSQRQGAVTEAFF
DNA: TGTGCCAGCAGCCAACGACAGGGGGCCGTAACTGAAGCTTTCTTT
D: TRBD1
V: TRBV4-2
J: TRBJ1-1
size: -

CDR3: CSVAGGVNQPQHF
DNA: TGCAGCGTTGCGGGGGGAGTCAATCAGCCCCAGCATTTT
D: -
V: TRBV29-1
J: TRBJ1-5
size: few

CDR3: CASSRTSGGLETQYF
DNA: TGTGCCAGCAGCCGGACTAGCGGGGGCCTAGAGACCCAGTACTTC
D: TRBD2
V: TRBV7-9
J: TRBJ2-5
size: -

CDR3: CAWSVLYSESPLHF
DNA: TGTGCCTGGAGTGTTTTGTACAGTGAATCGCCCCTCCACTTT
D: -
V: TRBV30
J: TRBJ1-6
size: -

CDR3: CASSLVYRQGLIQPQHF
DNA: TGTGCCAGCAGTTTAGTGTATCGTCAGGGTTTGATTCAGCCCCAGCATTTT
D: -
V: TRBV27
J: TRBJ1-5
size: -

CDR3: CAISEGANNQPQHF
DNA: TGTGCCATCAGTGAAGGGGCGAACAATCAGCCCCAGCATTTT
D: -
V: TRBV10-3
J: TRBJ1-5
size: once

CDR3: CASSLSDGREADYGYTF
DNA: TGCGCCAGCAGCTTGAGTGATGGCAGGGAAGCTGACTATGGCTACACCTTC
D: -
V: TRBV5-1
J: TRBJ1-2
size: -

CDR3: CATSRRGGKGEKLFF
DNA: TGTGCCACCAGCAGAAGGGGGGGGAAGGGTGAAAAACTGTTTTTT
D: -
V: TRBV15
J: TRBJ1-4
size: few

CDR3: CASSQDPTGAFADTEAFF
DNA: TGCGCCAGCAGCCAGGACCCGACAGGGGCCTTTGCGGACACTGAAGCTTTCTTT
D: TRBD1
V: TRBV4-1
J: TRBJ1-1
size: -

CDR3: CASSSGQGANTIYF
DNA: TGTGCCAGTAGTAGCGGACAGGGGGCGAACACCATATATTTT
D: TRBD1
V: TRBV19
J: TRBJ1-3
size: -

CDR3: CASSNQDSPRTGELFF
DNA: TGTGCCAGTAGTAATCAGGACTCCCCGAGGACCGGGGAGCTGTTTTTT
D: -
V: TRBV19
J: TRBJ2-2
size: -

CDR3: CASSERGSNQPQHF
DNA: TGTGCCAGCAGTGAAAGGGGGAGCAATCAGCCCCAGCATTTT
D: -
V: TRBV2
J: TRBJ1-5
size: -

CDR3: CASSHLPRPRGTQYF
DNA: TGCGCCAGCAGCCACCTACCCCGGCCCCGCGGGACCCAGTACTTC
D: -
V: TRBV4-3
J: TRBJ2-5
size: -

CDR3: CSASIQGDQPQHF
DNA: TGCAGTGCTAGTATACAGGGGGATCAGCCCCAGCATTTT
D: TRBD1
V: TRBV20-1
J: TRBJ1-5
size: few

CDR3: CASSGASGYEQYF
DNA: TGTGCCAGTAGTGGGGCCTCTGGCTACGAGCAGTACTTC
D: -
V: TRBV19
J: TRBJ2-7
size: -

CDR3: CAWGNSGNTIYF
DNA: TGTGCCTGGGGCAACTCTGGAAACACCATATATTTT
D: -
V: TRBV30
J: TRBJ1-3
size: few

CDR3: CAWSVGTGNYNEQFF
DNA: TGTGCCTGGAGTGTAGGGACAGGGAATTACAATGAGCAGTTCTTC
D: TRBD1
V: TRBV30
J: TRBJ2-1
size: -

CDR3: CASSQAGQGGYGYTF
DNA: TGCGCCAGCAGCCAAGCGGGACAGGGTGGCTATGGCTACACCTTC
D: TRBD1
V: TRBV4-1
J: TRBJ1-2
size: -

CDR3: CASSPDSYGYTF
DNA: TGTGCCAGCTCACCAGACAGTTATGGCTACACCTTC
D: -
V: TRBV18
J: TRBJ1-2
size: -

CDR3: CAWSVGVGETQYF
DNA: TGTGCCTGGAGTGTCGGGGTGGGGGAGACCCAGTACTTC
D: -
V: TRBV30
J: TRBJ2-5
size: -

CDR3: CASSLFYSSNQPQHF
DNA: TGTGCCAGCAGCTTATTCTACAGCAGCAATCAGCCCCAGCATTTT
D: -
V: TRBV7-2
J: TRBJ1-5
size: -

CDR3: CASSEGGNRGFLSYEQYF
DNA: TGTGCCAGCAGTGAAGGAGGGAACAGGGGGTTTCTATCCTACGAGCAGTACTTC
D: TRBD1
V: TRBV6-1
J: TRBJ2-7
size: many

CDR3: CASSFQGDQPQHF
DNA: TGCGCCAGCAGCTTCCAGGGGGATCAGCCCCAGCATTTT
D: TRBD1
V: TRBV5-1
J: TRBJ1-5
size: few

CDR3: CASSSPGTVNEKLFF
DNA: TGTGCCAGCAGTTCGCCCGGGACAGTTAATGAGAAACTGTTTTTT
D: TRBD1
V: TRBV6-6
J: TRBJ1-4
size: -

CDR3: CASSLEGGVPVELFF
DNA: TGTGCCAGCAGCTTGGAGGGGGGGGTCCCCGTGGAGCTGTTTTTT
D: -
V: TRBV5-4
J: TRBJ2-2
size: -

CDR3: CASSRGRGGYEQYF
DNA: TGTGCCAGCAGCCGCGGGCGAGGGGGTTACGAGCAGTACTTC
D: -
V: TRBV11-2
J: TRBJ2-7
size: few

CDR3: CSAIETGGRTEAFF
DNA: TGCAGTGCTATTGAGACAGGGGGAAGGACTGAAGCTTTCTTT
D: TRBD1
V: TRBV20-1
J: TRBJ1-1
size: -

CDR3: CASSYSPATGTYSYEQYF
DNA: TGTGCCAGCAGTTACTCCCCCGCAACAGGAACCTACTCCTACGAGCAGTACTTC
D: -
V: TRBV6-2/TRBV6-3
J: TRBJ2-7
size: -

CDR3: CASSQGEGVETQYF
DNA: TGTGCTAGCAGCCAAGGGGAGGGGGTGGAGACCCAGTACTTC
D: -
V: TRBV7-7
J: TRBJ2-5
size: -

CDR3: CASSHEGLNNSPLHF
DNA: TGTGCCAGCAGCCATGAGGGACTGAATAATTCACCCCTCCACTTT
D: -
V: TRBV3-1/TRBV3-2
J: TRBJ1-6
size: -

CDR3: CASSIGSSGGTDTQYF
DNA: TGTGCCAGTAGTATAGGGTCTTCAGGAGGTACGGATACGCAGTATTTT
D: -
V: TRBV19
J: TRBJ2-3
size: -